What follows are 23 T cell receptor beta chains derived from one specimen sequenced in a study of technical replicates of blood from several donors (dated by TCRdb to 2017 to 2019). Libraries were prepared through the immunoSEQ multiplex PCR assay. Drawn from immuneACCESS, this table holds only the in-frame rearrangements with V and J called that TCRdb kept. Clones are partly lost; checked studies trace under half to an unresolved V gene and leave the rest unexplained. The sample includes 50,000 to 65,000 clones, with 92% observed a single time. The ten largest make up about 4.6% of the sample. Sequenced: PBMCs. These receptors came from a human donor in good health. Some clones in this sample may be carry-over from other donors' samples.

The chain is built from TRBV7-2 and TRBJ2-5, with 12 bases identical to TRBD2. The CDR3 totals 16 residues. V lost 3 bases, J lost 2 bases, and 4 bases stayed unmatched. Germline-derived CDR1 and CDR2 are SGHTA and FQGNSA. CDR3 protein: CASSFDGTSGQETQYF. The CDR3 nucleotides read TGTGCCAGCAGCTTCGATGGGACTAGCGGGCAAGAGACCCAGTACTTC.

The chain employs TRBV11-3 and TRBJ2-3; 8 bases map to TRBD2. The ends lost 5 bases at V and 2 bases at J; junction bases unmatched: 6. This CDR3 region has 15 residues. The germline V gene encodes CDR1 SGHNT and CDR2 YENEEA. Here the CDR3 reads CASSRGGGDTDTQYF. The CDR3 DNA follows: TGTGCCAGCAGCCGGGGGGGCGGAGACACAGATACGCAGTATTTT.

This clone has ten or more counts. This chain uses TRBV11-2 with TRBJ2-1; 13 bases are shared with TRBD2. The CDR3 contains 15 residues. Germline V gives CDR1 SGHAT, CDR2 FQNNGV. With V trimmed by 1 base and J by 8 bases, 2 bases remained unmatched. The CDR3 nucleotides are TGTGCCAGCAGCTTAGGGACTAGCGGGAGAGATGAGCAGTTCTTC. Amino acid sequence: CASSLGTSGRDEQFF.

This chain links TRBV6-6 with TRBJ1-6; 11 nucleotides match TRBD1. CDR3 size: 14 residues. V was pared by 4 bases and J by 9 bases, with 2 bases of the junction left unmatched. Germline V gene data show CDR1 as MNHNY and CDR2 as SVGAGI (reference sequence). The CDR3 region is CASSSGQGVSPLHF. Here the CDR3 DNA reads TGTGCCAGCAGTTCGGGACAGGGGGTTTCACCCCTCCACTTT.

V usage is TRBV7-2 and J usage is TRBJ2-5; D unclear. V dropped 5 bases and J dropped 7 bases, with 14 bases sitting between them. Germline lookup yields CDR1 SGHTA and CDR2 FQGNSA. CDR3 length: 13 residues. As DNA, the CDR3 is TGTGCCAGCAGCCCTTCCACTCTCGGGACCCAGTACTTC. Its protein is CASSPSTLGTQYF. The complete variable domain, with remaining parts taken from reference TRBV7-2 and TRBJ2-5, reads GAGVSQSPSNKVTEKGKDVELRCDPISGHTALYWYRQSLGQGLEFLIYFQGNSAPDKSGLPSDRFSAERTGGSVSTLTIQRTQQEDSAVYLCASSPSTLGTQYFGPGTRLLVL.

The CDR3 is CASSLLAGPSYEQYF. The CDR3 DNA follows: TGTGCCAGCAGCTTACTAGCGGGGCCCTCCTACGAGCAGTACTTC. The J gene is TRBJ2-7, the V gene TRBV11-3; 9 bases agree with TRBD2. Germline CDR1 reads SGHNT; CDR2 reads YENEEA. V shed 2 bases, J shed 0 bases, and the junction held 2 bases outside the gene matches. The CDR3 runs to 15 residues.

The chain employs TRBV6-5 and TRBJ2-3, with TRBD2 matching 7 bases. CDR3 length: 15 residues. V was clipped by 4 bases and J by 4 bases; unmatched bases: 8. The V gene's germline CDR1 is MNHEY and CDR2 SVGAGI. This CDR3 reads CASSSVGAGADTQYF. The CDR3 bases are TGTGCCAGCAGTTCCGTCGGGGCGGGAGCAGATACGCAGTATTTT.

The chain is built from TRBV7-2 and TRBJ2-4, with TRBD2 identical over 7 bases. The CDR3 runs to 18 residues. The trim removed 0 bases at V and 2 bases at J, leaving 10 bases unmatched. Germline V gene data show CDR1 as SGHTA and CDR2 as FQGNSA. The CDR3 sequence: CASSLAGGRGGSKNIQYF. CDR3 DNA: TGTGCCAGCAGCTTAGCTGGCGGGAGAGGCGGTTCCAAAAACATTCAGTACTTC.

This clone was seen a handful of times. This sequence joins TRBV11-3 and TRBJ2-2, with D tentatively TRBD2 (6 bases). The CDR3 contains 14 residues. Germline CDR1 SGHNT, CDR2 YENEEA. Trimming shortened V by 5 bases and J by 0 bases, and 7 bases separated the two germline ends. The CDR3 DNA follows: TGTGCCAGCAGCCGGGGGACGAACACCGGGGAGCTGTTTTTT. Translating gives CASSRGTNTGELFF.

The chain joins TRBV27 to TRBJ2-7, with TRBD2 as a possible D gene (7 bases). The CDR3 spans 17 residues. Germline values: CDR1 MNHEY, CDR2 SMNVEV (reference sequence). The V end lost 2 bases, the J end lost 3 bases, and 20 bases lay between the germline ends. In DNA form, the CDR3 reads TGTGCCAGCAGTTTACTCCTTAAAGGGGGGGTCATCTACGAGCAGTACTTC. Its protein product is CASSLLLKGGVIYEQYF.

The chain is built from TRBV7-9 and TRBJ2-1; D is unresolved. Germline assignment: CDR1 SEHNR and CDR2 FQNEAQ (reference sequence). The V gene lost 5 bases and the J gene lost 4 bases, with 12 bases spanning the gap. CDR3 length equals 14 residues. The CDR3 coding sequence is TGTGCCAGCAGCCCGAGTGGTCCTTACAATGAGCAGTTCTTC. Its translation is CASSPSGPYNEQFF.

V is TRBV7-9 and J is TRBJ2-2; 7 bases are shared with TRBD2. Per germline, CDR1 SEHNR and CDR2 FQNEAQ (reference sequence). Germline trimming cut 8 bases from V and 4 bases from J; bases unmatched to any gene: 10. The CDR3 has 15 residues. CDR3 nucleotides: TGTGCCAGCGTGTCGGGGAGGGTAGCCACCGGGGAGCTGTTTTTT. As protein: CASVSGRVATGELFF.

The rearrangement uses TRBV19 and TRBJ1-5; 8 bases map to TRBD1. CDR1 and CDR2 (germline): LNHDA, SQIVND (reference sequence). The CDR3 is made up of 16 amino acids. After removal of 11 bases from V and 0 bases from J, the junction contained 12 bases not matched to a gene. CDR3 bases: TGTGCCTCCGGACAGGGCGGCTATCTTAGCAATCAGCCCCAGCATTTT. Translation: CASGQGGYLSNQPQHF.

The chain is built from TRBV7-9 and TRBJ2-7, with D unclear. Trimming stripped 3 bases from V and 1 base from J, with 7 bases between. The CDR3 is 13 residues long. CDR1 is SEHNR and CDR2 is FQNEAQ in the germline V gene (reference sequence). The CDR3 loop is CASSLAASYEQYF. The CDR3 DNA reads TGTGCCAGCAGCTTGGCGGCATCCTACGAGCAGTACTTC. The whole variable domain, filled in from reference TRBV7-9 and TRBJ2-7, reads DTGVSQNPRHKITKRGQNVTFRCDPISEHNRLYWYRQTLGQGPEFLTYFQNEAQLEKSRLLSDRFSAERPKGSFSTLEIQRTEQGDSAMYLCASSLAASYEQYFGPGTRLTVT.

This clone was observed a handful of times. V gene TRBV4-2 combines with J gene TRBJ2-6; the match to TRBD2 covers 10 bases. The CDR3 loop spans 19 amino acids. V shed 2 bases, J shed 2 bases, and the junction held 9 bases outside the gene matches. CDR1 LGHNA and CDR2 YNFKEQ come from the germline V gene. The CDR3 protein is CASSQRGTSEIAGANVLTF. The CDR3 region has the DNA TGTGCCAGCAGCCAACGAGGGACTAGCGAAATCGCTGGGGCCAACGTCCTGACTTTC.

This chain connects TRBV2 to TRBJ2-5, with 7 bases aligning to TRBD1. This CDR3 region has 14 residues. Trimming took 6 bases from V and 2 from J; bases not matched to a gene: 6. The germline V gene has CDR1 SNHLY and CDR2 FYNNEI. The CDR3 sequence is CASRPGTAQETQYF. The DNA for the CDR3 is TGTGCCAGCAGACCCGGGACAGCACAAGAGACCCAGTACTTC.

This chain joins TRBV7-2 and TRBJ2-1; D perhaps matches TRBD1 (6 bases). The germline V gene encodes CDR1 SGHTA and CDR2 FQGNSA. The CDR3 sequence is 14 residues long. Trimming took 2 bases from V and 10 from J, leaving 15 bases between them. CDR3 sequence: CASSLSQGIKEQFF. The DNA of the CDR3 is TGTGCCAGCAGCTTAAGTCAGGGGATCAAGGAGCAGTTCTTC.

The rearrangement uses TRBV30 and TRBJ2-7, with 8 bases fitting TRBD2. This CDR3 is 14 amino acids long. The V gene's germline CDR1 is GTSNPN and CDR2 SVGIG (reference sequence). The trim removed 7 bases at V and 10 bases at J, leaving 18 bases unmatched. CDR3 sequence reads: CALSGERGTLGQYF. CDR3 DNA: TGTGCCTTGTCCGGAGAGCGGGGGACCCTCGGCCAGTACTTC.

The V gene is TRBV19, the J gene TRBJ2-3; 7 bases map to TRBD2. With 2 bases clipped from V and 2 bases from J, the junction kept 7 bases outside the gene matches. CDR1 and CDR2 (germline): LNHDA, SQIVND (reference sequence). The CDR3 has 16 residues. CDR3 in amino acids: CASSIRLAEVTDTQYF. CDR3 DNA: TGTGCCAGTAGTATAAGGCTAGCGGAGGTCACAGATACGCAGTATTTT.

The CDR3 loop is CASSPNGQGNTEAFF. The CDR3 DNA reads TGTGCCAGCTCACCGAATGGACAGGGGAACACTGAAGCTTTCTTT. The rearrangement uses TRBV18 and TRBJ1-1, with 8 bases fitting TRBD1. V gave up 3 bases and J gave up 1 base; unmatched junction bases: 4. CDR1 and CDR2 (germline): KGHSH, LQKENI. The CDR3 extends over 15 amino acids.

In its sample, this clone was seen a few times. The chain links TRBV7-8 to TRBJ2-2, with 12 bases that match TRBD2. V gave up 5 bases and J gave up 4 bases; unmatched junction bases: 11. The CDR3 is 18 amino acids. Germline CDR1 reads SGHVS; CDR2 reads FQNEAQ. CDR3 region: CASSLWVASGGGTGELFF. The CDR3 coding sequence is TGTGCCAGCAGCCTTTGGGTCGCTAGCGGGGGGGGCACCGGGGAGCTGTTTTTT.

This chain connects TRBV5-1 to TRBJ1-3, with 10 bases that match TRBD1. Germline V lookup: CDR1 SGHRS, CDR2 YFSETQ. Trimming removed 3 bases from V and 2 bases from J; junction bases left unmatched: 2. The CDR3 spans 15 residues. CDR3 residues: CASSSGQGAGNTIYF. The CDR3 coding sequence is TGCGCCAGCAGCTCCGGACAGGGGGCTGGAAACACCATATATTTT.

The rearrangement joins TRBV2 to TRBJ2-4; perhaps TRBD1 as D (5 bases). Trimming removed 6 bases from V and 0 bases from J, with 9 bases in between. The CDR3 sequence is 14 residues long. Germline CDR1 and CDR2: SNHLY and FYNNEI. CDR3 DNA sequence: TGTGCCAGCAGCCCGACAGTAGCCAAAAACATTCAGTACTTC. Its protein product is CASSPTVAKNIQYF. Full variable domain (rest looked up from reference TRBV2 and TRBJ2-4): EPEVTQTPSHQVTQMGQEVILRCVPISNHLYFYWYRQILGQKVEFLVSFYNNEISEKSEIFDDQFSVERPDGSNFTLKIRSTKLEDSAMYFCASSPTVAKNIQYFGAGTRLSVL.